Listed below are T cell receptor beta chains from one sample, sequenced in a study of shared clonotypes between healthy human individuals. TCRdb keeps only in-frame clones here, not all; method: immunoSEQ multiplex PCR. Here the sample spans about a million clones, approximately 77% being singletons. Sequenced input: memory CD4+ T cells from PBMCs. Receptors originate from a man in his late teens or twenties in good health. Some clones in this sample may be carry-over from other donors' samples. CDR3s include the opening cysteine and the closing phenylalanine or tryptophan. The D gene is left open where the match is weak. Clone size is stated in some rows and not others, as once, few, many or a class when expanded.

clone_size	d_call	j_call	v_call	cdr3_aa	cdr3_nt
once	TRBD1	TRBJ2-2	TRBV2	CASSRQGNVAGELFF	TGTGCCAGCAGCCGACAGGGGAATGTGGCCGGGGAGCTGTTTTTT
once	TRBD2	TRBJ2-6	TRBV5-1	CASSLSGGPGANVLTF	TGCGCCAGCAGCTTGAGCGGGGGCCCTGGGGCCAACGTCCTGACTTTC
-	-	TRBJ1-4	TRBV9	CASSVSTNEKLFF	TGTGCCAGCAGCGTATCTACTAATGAAAAACTGTTTTTT
-	-	TRBJ1-5	TRBV30	CAWSGQANQPQHF	TGTGCCTGGAGTGGGCAGGCCAATCAGCCCCAGCATTTT
-	-	TRBJ2-3	TRBV4-1	CASSQDVRGGTDTQYF	TGCGCCAGCAGCCAAGATGTGAGGGGCGGGACAGATACGCAGTATTTT
few	TRBD2	TRBJ2-1	TRBV28	CASTPLAGGVYEQFF	TGTGCCAGCACCCCCTTAGCGGGAGGGGTATATGAGCAGTTCTTC
-	-	TRBJ2-5	TRBV7-9	CASSPHRVSITQETQYF	TGTGCCAGCAGCCCCCACAGGGTATCAATAACTCAAGAGACCCAGTACTTC
-	-	TRBJ2-2	TRBV9	CASSVFSGLNTGELFF	TGTGCCAGCAGCGTATTTTCAGGGCTGAACACCGGGGAGCTGTTTTTT
-	-	TRBJ2-3	TRBV5-1	CASSLGHGLTDTQYF	TGCGCCAGCAGCTTGGGGCATGGGCTGACAGATACGCAGTATTTT
few	-	TRBJ1-2	TRBV14	CASSQGVNYGYTF	TGTGCCAGCAGCCAAGGTGTGAACTATGGCTACACCTTC
once	TRBD1	TRBJ1-2	TRBV6-6	CASRGTGRNYGYTF	TGTGCCAGCAGGGGGACAGGGCGTAACTATGGCTACACCTTC
once	-	TRBJ1-5	TRBV5-8	CASTSGGYSNQPQHF	TGTGCCAGCACCTCCGGGGGCTATAGCAATCAGCCCCAGCATTTT
-	-	TRBJ1-1	TRBV19	CASSTLQGSGNTEAFF	TGTGCCAGTAGTACATTGCAGGGGTCCGGGAACACTGAAGCTTTCTTT